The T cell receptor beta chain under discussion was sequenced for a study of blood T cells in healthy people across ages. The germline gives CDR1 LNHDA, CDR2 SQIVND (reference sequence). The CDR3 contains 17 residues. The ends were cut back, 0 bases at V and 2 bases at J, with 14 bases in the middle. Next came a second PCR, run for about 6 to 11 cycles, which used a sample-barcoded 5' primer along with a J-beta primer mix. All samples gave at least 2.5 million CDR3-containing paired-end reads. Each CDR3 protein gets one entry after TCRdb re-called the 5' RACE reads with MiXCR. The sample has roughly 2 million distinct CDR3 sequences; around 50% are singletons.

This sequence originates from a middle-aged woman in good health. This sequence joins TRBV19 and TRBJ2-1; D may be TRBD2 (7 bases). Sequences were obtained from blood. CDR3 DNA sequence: TGTGCCAGTAGTATAGATCTGCGGGGGACACCCTACAATGAGCAGTTCTTC. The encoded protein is CASSIDLRGTPYNEQFF.